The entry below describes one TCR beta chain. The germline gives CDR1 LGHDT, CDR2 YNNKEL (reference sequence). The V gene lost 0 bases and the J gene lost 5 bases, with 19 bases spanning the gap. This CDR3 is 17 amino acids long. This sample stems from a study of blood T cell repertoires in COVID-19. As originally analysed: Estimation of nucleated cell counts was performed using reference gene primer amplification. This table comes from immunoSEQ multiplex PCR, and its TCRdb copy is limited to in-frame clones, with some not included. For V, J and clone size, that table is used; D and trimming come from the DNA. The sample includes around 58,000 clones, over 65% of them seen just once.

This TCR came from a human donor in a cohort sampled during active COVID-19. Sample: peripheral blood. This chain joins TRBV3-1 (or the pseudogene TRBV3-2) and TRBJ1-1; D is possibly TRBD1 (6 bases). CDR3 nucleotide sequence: TGTGCCAGCAGCCAAGATGGGGTACAGGGTTTAAGGACTGAAGCTTTCTTT. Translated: CASSQDGVQGLRTEAFF.